This paragraph covers one T cell receptor beta chain sequence. The sample is drawn from a study of T cells in Graves' hyperthyroidism and ophthalmopathy. Background on the study: Pretreatment peripheral blood was obtained at initial diagnosis.

There were TCR beta CDR3 regions amplified from RNA transcripts. TCR CDR3 underwent first-round RT-PCR with the HTBI primer set. MiXCR, run by TCRdb on the multiplex PCR reads, gives a single entry per CDR3 protein. The table records over 700,000 distinct CDR3 sequences, around a third of them present only once. The study defined stable Graves' hyperthyroidism as no ophthalmopathy progression within 18 months. Participants, patients aged 18 to 65, had newly diagnosed hyperthyroidism with a duration under 2 months. The germline V gene has CDR1 MGHDK and CDR2 SYGVNS. V gave up 3 bases and J gave up 0 bases, with 11 bases separating them. CDR3 length equals 15 residues.

This rearrangement joins TRBV25-1 to TRBJ1-2, with D possibly matching TRBD1 (6 bases). This receptor was taken from a woman between 35 and 50 years old with Graves' hyperthyroidism. The sample was blood. CDR3 DNA sequence: TGTGCCAGCAGTGACTGGGACACCACTAACTATGGCTACACCTTC. The encoded protein is CASSDWDTTNYGYTF.